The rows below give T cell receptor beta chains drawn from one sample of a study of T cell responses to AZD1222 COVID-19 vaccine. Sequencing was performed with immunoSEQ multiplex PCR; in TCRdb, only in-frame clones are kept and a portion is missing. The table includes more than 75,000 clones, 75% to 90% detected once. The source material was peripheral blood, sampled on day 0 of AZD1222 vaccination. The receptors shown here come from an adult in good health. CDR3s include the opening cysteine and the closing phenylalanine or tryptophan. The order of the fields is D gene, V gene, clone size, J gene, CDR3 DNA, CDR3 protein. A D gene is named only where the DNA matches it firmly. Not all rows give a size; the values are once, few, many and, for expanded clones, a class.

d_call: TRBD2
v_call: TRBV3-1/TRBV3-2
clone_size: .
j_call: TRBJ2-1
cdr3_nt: TGTGCCAGCAGCCAAGATCTGACTAGCGCAAGGGGTTCCTACAATGAGCAGTTCTTC
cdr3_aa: CASSQDLTSARGSYNEQFF

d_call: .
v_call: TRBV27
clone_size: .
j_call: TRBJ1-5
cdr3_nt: TGTGCCAGCAGTACGCTTCAGGGTCTGCAGCATTTT
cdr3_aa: CASSTLQGLQHF

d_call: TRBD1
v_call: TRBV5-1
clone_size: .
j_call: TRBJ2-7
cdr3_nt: TGCGCCAGCAGCTTGGCCTCCGGGACAGGGGTCAACGAGCAGTACTTC
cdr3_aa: CASSLASGTGVNEQYF

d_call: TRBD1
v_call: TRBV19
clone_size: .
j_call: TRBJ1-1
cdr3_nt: TGTGCCAGTGGACAGGGGGAGAGCACTGAAGCTTTCTTT
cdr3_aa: CASGQGESTEAFF

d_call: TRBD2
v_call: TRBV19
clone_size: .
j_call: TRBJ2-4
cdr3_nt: TGTGCCAGTGGAGACAGCGGGATAGCCAAAAACATTCAGTACTTC
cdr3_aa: CASGDSGIAKNIQYF

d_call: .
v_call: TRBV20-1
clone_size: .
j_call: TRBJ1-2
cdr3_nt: TGCAGTGCTAGTTCCGGCTATGAAGGCTACACCTTC
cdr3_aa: CSASSGYEGYTF

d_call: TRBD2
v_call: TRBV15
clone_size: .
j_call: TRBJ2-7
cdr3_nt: TGTGCCACCAGCAGAGTGGTGGGAGCGGGGGGAACCTACGAGCAGTACTTC
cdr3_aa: CATSRVVGAGGTYEQYF

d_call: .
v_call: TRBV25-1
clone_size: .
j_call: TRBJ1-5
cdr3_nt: TGTGCCAGCAGTGGGCAGGGTAGCAATCAGCCCCAGCATTTT
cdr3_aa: CASSGQGSNQPQHF

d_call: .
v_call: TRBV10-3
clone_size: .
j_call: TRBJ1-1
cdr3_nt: TGTGCCATCAGTGGTGTAGTAGAGAACACTGAAGCTTTCTTT
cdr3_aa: CAISGVVENTEAFF

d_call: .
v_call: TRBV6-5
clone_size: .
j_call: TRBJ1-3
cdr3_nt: TGTGCCACCCGTGCTGGGGCAGGGATAGGAAACACCATATATTTT
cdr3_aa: CATRAGAGIGNTIYF

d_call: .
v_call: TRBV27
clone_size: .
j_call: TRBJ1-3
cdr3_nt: TGTGCCAGCAGTTATGACGGAAACACCATATATTTT
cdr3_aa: CASSYDGNTIYF

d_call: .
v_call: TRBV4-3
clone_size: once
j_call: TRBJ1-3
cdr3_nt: TGCGCCAGCAGCCAAGATGTTGGCACAGGGACTGGAAACACCATATATTTT
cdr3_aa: CASSQDVGTGTGNTIYF

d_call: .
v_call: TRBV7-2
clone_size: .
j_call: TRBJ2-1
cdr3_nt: TGTGCCAGCAGCACCCTGCCCGGGGGGCGGGGAATAGCGAACAATGAGCAGTTCTTC
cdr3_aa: CASSTLPGGRGIANNEQFF

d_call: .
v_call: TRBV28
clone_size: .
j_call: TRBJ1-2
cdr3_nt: TGTGCCAGCAGTTTATTAGGTCACCCCTATGGCTACACCTTC
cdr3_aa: CASSLLGHPYGYTF

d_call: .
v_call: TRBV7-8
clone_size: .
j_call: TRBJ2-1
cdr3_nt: TGTGCCAGCAGCTTTGGGGGGCCCAATGAGCAGTTCTTC
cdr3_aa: CASSFGGPNEQFF

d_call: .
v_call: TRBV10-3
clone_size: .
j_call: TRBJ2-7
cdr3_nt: TGTGCCATCAGTGAGTCGCTGGGAGGGGGCTCCTACGAGCAGTACTTC
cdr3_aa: CAISESLGGGSYEQYF

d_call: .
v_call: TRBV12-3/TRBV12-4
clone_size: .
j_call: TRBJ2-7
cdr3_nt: TGTGCCAGCACCCCCCATGGTCCCGGCGAGCAGTACTTC
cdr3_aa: CASTPHGPGEQYF

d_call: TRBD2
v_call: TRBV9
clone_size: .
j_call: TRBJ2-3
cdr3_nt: TGTGCCAGCTCAAGAGGGGGGGCTAGCGGGAGTTCGAGCACAGATACGCAGTATTTT
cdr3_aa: CASSRGGASGSSSTDTQYF

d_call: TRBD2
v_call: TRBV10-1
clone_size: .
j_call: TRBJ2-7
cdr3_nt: TGCGCCAGCTACGGGACTAGCGGGACCTACGAGCAGTACTTC
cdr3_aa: CASYGTSGTYEQYF

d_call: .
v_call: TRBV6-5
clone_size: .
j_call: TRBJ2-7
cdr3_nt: TGTGCCAGCAGCCTAGGGGGGGCGGCCACCTACGAGCAGTACTTC
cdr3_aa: CASSLGGAATYEQYF

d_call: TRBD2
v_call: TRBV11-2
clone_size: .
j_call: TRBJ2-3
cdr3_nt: TGTGCCAGCCGGGGGGGACTGTCCACAGATACGCAGTATTTT
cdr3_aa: CASRGGLSTDTQYF

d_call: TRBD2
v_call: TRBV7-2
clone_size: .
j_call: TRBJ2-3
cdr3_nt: TGTGCAAGTGTTAGCGGGAACGCTGCAGATACGCAGTATTTT
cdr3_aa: CASVSGNAADTQYF

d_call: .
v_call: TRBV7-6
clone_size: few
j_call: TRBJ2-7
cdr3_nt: TGTGCCAGCAGCCTCGGGGCGTCCGGGGGCGTAGTCCACGAGCAGTACTTC
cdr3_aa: CASSLGASGGVVHEQYF

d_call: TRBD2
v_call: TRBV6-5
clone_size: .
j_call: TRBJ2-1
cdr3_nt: TGTGCCACCGCCTCGGGAGGGTACAATGAGCAGTTCTTC
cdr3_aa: CATASGGYNEQFF

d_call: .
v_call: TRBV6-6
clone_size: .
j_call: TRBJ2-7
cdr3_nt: TGTGCCACCAAAGGAGGTTCCGGGTACGAGCAGTACTTC
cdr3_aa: CATKGGSGYEQYF

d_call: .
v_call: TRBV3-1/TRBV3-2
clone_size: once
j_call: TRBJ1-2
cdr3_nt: TGTGCCAGCAGCCAAGACGTAGGGCGGACCTATGGCTACACCTTC
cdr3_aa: CASSQDVGRTYGYTF

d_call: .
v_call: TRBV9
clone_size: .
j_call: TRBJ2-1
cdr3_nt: TGTGCCAGCAGCGTAGATCTGCTCGCTGATGAGCAGTTCTTC
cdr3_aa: CASSVDLLADEQFF

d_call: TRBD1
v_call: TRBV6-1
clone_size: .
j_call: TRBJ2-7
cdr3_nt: TGTGCCAGCAGTGATAGGTTGGGGACAGGCTCCTACGAGCAGTACTTC
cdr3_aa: CASSDRLGTGSYEQYF

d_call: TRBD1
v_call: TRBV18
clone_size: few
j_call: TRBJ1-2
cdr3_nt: TGTGCCAGCTCACCGGACGGACAGGGACGATACGGCTACACCTTC
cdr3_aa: CASSPDGQGRYGYTF

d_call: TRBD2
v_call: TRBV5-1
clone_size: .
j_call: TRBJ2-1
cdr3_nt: TGCGCCAGCAGCTTCGCTCGCGGGAGTTACAATGAGCAGTTCTTC
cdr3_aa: CASSFARGSYNEQFF

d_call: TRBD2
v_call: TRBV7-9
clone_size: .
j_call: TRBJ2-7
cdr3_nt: TGTGCCAGCAGCGGCCGTAGTAGCGGGACCTACGAGCAGTACTTC
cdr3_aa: CASSGRSSGTYEQYF

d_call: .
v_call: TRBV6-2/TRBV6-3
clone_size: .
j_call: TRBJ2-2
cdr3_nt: TGTGCCAGCAGTTACGGGAGAGGGGAGCTGTTTTTT
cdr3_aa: CASSYGRGELFF

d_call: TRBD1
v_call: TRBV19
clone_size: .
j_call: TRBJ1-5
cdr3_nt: TGTGCCAGTAGTATGGACAGGGGGGGGAGGGCCCAGCATTTT
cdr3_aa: CASSMDRGGRAQHF

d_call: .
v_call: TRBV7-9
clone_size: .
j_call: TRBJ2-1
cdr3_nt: TGTGCCAGCAGCTTAAGTGTGGGCAATGAGCAGTTCTTC
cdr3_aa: CASSLSVGNEQFF

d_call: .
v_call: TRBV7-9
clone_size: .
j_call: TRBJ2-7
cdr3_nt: TGTGCCAGCAGCGCGACCTACGAGCAGTACTTC
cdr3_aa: CASSATYEQYF

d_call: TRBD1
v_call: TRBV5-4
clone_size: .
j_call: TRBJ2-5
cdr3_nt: TGTGCCAGCAGCTCGACAGGGAACGTAGAGACCCAGTACTTC
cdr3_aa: CASSSTGNVETQYF

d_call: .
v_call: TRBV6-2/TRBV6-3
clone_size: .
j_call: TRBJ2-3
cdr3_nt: TGTGCCAGCAGTGCACAAGGACAAGGGGATACGCAGTATTTT
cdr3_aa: CASSAQGQGDTQYF

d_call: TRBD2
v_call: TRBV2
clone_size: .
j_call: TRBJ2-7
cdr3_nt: TGTGCCAGCAGACTTAGCGGGCCCTTTAACGAGCAGTACTTC
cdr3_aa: CASRLSGPFNEQYF

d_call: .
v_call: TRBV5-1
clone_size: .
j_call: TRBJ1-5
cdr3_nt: TGCGCCAGCACCCCGGCGCCGGACAGCAATCAGCCCCAGCATTTT
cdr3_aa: CASTPAPDSNQPQHF

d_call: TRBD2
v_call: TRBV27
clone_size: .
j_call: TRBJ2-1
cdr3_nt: TGTGCCAGCAGTTTTTGGCGAGCGGGAGGGAGCATCTACAATGAGCAGTTCTTC
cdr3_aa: CASSFWRAGGSIYNEQFF

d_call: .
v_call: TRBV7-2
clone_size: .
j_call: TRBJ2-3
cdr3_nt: TGTGCCAGCAGCTTGCGGGATTCAGATACGCAGTATTTT
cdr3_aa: CASSLRDSDTQYF

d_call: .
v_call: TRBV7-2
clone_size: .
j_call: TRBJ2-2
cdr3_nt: TGTGCCAGCAGCCCCAGCTCGGTCGGGGAGCTGTTTTTT
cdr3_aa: CASSPSSVGELFF

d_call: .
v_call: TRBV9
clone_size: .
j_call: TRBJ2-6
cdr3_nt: TGTGCCAGCAGCCGCTTCCCCACCGGGCAGAGAAAATCTGGGGCCAACGTCCTGACTTTC
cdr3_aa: CASSRFPTGQRKSGANVLTF

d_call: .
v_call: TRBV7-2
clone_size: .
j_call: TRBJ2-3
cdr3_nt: TGTGCCAGCTGCACAGGGATTGGTGCAGATACGCAGTATTTT
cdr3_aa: CASCTGIGADTQYF

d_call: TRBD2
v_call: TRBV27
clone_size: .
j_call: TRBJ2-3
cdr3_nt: TGTGCCAGCAGTTTCCGGGGGGGAAATACGCAGTATTTT
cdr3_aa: CASSFRGGNTQYF

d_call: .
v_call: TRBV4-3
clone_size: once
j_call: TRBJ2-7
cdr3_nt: TGCGCCAGCAGCCAAGAGGCGACACTTGGGGGGGAGCAGTACTTC
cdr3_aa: CASSQEATLGGEQYF

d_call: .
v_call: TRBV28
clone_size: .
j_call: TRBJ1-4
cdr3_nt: TGTGCCAGCAGTTTCCCCGGGACGGGGAATGAAAAACTGTTTTTT
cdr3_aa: CASSFPGTGNEKLFF

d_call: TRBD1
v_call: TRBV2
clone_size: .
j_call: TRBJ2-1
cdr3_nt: TGTGCCAGCAGTTTTGACAGGGGATACAATGAGCAGTTCTTC
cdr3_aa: CASSFDRGYNEQFF

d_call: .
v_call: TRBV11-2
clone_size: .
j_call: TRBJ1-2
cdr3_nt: TGTGCCAGCAGCTTAGATAGCAACTATGGCTACACCTTC
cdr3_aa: CASSLDSNYGYTF

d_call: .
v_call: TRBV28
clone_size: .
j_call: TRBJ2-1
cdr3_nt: TGTGCCAGCAGGAGCTACAGGGATTCGAGCTCCTACAATGAGCAGTTCTTC
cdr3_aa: CASRSYRDSSSYNEQFF

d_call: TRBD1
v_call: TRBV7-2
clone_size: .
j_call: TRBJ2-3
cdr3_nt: TGTGCCAGCAGCCAGGGGGTTGGGCCACCCGGGACAGATACGCAGTATTTT
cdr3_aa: CASSQGVGPPGTDTQYF

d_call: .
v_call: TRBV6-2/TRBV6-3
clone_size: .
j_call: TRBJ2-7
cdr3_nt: TGTGCCAGCAGTAGAGGGAGCTACGAGCAGTACTTC
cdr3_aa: CASSRGSYEQYF